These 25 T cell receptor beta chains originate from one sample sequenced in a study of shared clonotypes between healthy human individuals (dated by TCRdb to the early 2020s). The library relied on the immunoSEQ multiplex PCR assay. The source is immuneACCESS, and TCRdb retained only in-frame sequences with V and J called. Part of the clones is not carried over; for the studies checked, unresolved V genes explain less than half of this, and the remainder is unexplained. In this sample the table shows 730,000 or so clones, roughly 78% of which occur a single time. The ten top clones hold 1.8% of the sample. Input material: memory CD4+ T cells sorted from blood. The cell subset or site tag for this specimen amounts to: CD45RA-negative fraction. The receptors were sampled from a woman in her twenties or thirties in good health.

Here the CDR3 DNA reads TGTGCCAGCAGACCCGGAGGGAGGAGTGAAAAACTGTTTTTT. This encodes CASRPGGRSEKLFF. This chain joins TRBV6-1 and TRBJ1-4; D is unresolved. Germline V CDR1 and CDR2: MNHNS, SASEGT. The germline V and J ends were trimmed by 6 bases and 7 bases, with 15 bases remaining between them. The CDR3 loop spans 14 amino acids.

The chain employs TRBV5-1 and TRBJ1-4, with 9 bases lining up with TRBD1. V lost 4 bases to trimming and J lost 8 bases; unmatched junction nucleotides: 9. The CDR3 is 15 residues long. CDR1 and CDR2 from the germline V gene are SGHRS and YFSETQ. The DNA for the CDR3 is TGCGCCAGCAGCACTACAGGGGGCTCTCAGGAAAAACTGTTTTTT. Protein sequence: CASSTTGGSQEKLFF.

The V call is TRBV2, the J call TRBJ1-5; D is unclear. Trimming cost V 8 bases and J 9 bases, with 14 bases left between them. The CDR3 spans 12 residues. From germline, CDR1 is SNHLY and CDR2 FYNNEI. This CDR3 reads CASRPNLGPQHF. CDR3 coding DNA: TGTGCCAGCCGACCGAACTTGGGGCCCCAGCATTTT.

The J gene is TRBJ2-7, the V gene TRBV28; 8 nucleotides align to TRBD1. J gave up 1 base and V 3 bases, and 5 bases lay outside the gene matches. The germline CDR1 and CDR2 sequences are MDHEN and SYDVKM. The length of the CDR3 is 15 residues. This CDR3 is CASSFHGTGSYEQYF. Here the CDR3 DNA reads TGTGCCAGCAGTTTCCACGGGACAGGATCCTACGAGCAGTACTTC.

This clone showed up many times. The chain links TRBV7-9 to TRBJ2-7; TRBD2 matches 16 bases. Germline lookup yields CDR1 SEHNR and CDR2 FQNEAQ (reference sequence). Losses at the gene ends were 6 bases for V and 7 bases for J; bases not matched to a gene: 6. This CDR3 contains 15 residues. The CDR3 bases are TGTGCCAGCAGTCACGGGACTAGCGGGAGGGTGGAGCAGTACTTC. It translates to CASSHGTSGRVEQYF.

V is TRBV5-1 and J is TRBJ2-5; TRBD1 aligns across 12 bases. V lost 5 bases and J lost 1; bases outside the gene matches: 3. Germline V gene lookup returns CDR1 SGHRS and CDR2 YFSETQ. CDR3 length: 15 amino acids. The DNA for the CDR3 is TGCGCCAGCAGTACGGGACAGGGGGCCCAAGAGACCCAGTACTTC. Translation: CASSTGQGAQETQYF.

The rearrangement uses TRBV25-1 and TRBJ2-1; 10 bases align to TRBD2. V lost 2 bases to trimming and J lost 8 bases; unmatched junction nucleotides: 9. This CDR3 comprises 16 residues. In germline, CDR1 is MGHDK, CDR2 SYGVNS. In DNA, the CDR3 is TGTGCCAGCAGTGAAGCAAGGGCTAGCGGGAGTTATGAGCAGTTCTTC. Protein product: CASSEARASGSYEQFF.

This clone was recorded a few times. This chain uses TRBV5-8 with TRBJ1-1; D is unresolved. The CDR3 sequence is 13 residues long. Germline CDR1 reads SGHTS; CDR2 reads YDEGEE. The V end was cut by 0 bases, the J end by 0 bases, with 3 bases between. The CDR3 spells CASSLEVNTEAFF. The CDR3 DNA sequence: TGTGCCAGCAGCTTGGAGGTGAACACTGAAGCTTTCTTT. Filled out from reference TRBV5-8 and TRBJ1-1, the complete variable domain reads EAGVTQSPTHLIKTRGQQATLRCSPISGHTSVYWYQQALGLGLQFLLWYDEGEERNRGNFPPRFSGRQFPNYSSELNVNALELEDSALYLCASSLEVNTEAFFGQGTRLTVV.

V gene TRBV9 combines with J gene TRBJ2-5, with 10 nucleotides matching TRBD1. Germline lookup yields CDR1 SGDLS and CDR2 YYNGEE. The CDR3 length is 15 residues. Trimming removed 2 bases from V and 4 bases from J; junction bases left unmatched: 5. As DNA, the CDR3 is TGTGCCAGCAGCGTGGGGACAGGGGAGGGAGAGACCCAGTACTTC. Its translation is CASSVGTGEGETQYF.

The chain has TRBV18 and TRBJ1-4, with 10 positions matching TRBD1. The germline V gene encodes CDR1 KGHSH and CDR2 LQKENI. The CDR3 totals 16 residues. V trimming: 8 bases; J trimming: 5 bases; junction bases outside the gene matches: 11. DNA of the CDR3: TGTGCCAGCACCGAATCTCTGGGACAGGGGAATGAAAAACTGTTTTTT. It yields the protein CASTESLGQGNEKLFF.

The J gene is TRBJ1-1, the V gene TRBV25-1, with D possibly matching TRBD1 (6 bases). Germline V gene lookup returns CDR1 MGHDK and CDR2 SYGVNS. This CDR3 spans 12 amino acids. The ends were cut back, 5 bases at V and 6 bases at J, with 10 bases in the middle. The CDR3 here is CASSTHRAEAFF. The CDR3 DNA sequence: TGTGCCAGCAGTACACACAGGGCTGAAGCTTTCTTT.

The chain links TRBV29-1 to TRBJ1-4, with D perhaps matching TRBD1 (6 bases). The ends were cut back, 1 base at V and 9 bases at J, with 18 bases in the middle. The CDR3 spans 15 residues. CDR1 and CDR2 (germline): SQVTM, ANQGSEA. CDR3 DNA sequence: TGCAGCGTTGAAGGCGGGGGGGCAGATTGGAAAAAACTGTTTTTT. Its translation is CSVEGGGADWKKLFF.

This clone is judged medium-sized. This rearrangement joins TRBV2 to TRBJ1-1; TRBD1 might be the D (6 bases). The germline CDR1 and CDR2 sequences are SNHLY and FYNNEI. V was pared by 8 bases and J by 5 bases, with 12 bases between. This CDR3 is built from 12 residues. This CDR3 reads CASARGRTEAFF. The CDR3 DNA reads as TGTGCCAGCGCCAGGGGAAGGACTGAAGCTTTCTTT.

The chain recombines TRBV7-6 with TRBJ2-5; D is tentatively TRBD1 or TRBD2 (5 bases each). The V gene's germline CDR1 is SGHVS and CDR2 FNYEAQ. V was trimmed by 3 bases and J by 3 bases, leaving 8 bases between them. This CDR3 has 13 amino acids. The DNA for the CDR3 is TGTGCCAGCAGCTTCGGGACCGAAGAGACCCAGTACTTC. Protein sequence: CASSFGTEETQYF.

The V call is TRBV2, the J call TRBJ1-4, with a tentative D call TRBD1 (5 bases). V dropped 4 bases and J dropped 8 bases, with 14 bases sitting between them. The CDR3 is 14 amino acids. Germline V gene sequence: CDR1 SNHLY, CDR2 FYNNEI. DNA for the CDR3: TGTGCCAGCAGTGGGGGGGGAGTTGAGGAAAAACTGTTTTTT. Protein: CASSGGGVEEKLFF.

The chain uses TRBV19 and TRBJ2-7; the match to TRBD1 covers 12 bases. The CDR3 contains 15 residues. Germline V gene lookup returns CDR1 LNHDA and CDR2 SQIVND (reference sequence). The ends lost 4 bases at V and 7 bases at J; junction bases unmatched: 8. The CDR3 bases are TGTGCCAGTAGTACTTGGGACAGGGGGCTATCGGAGCAGTACTTC. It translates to CASSTWDRGLSEQYF.

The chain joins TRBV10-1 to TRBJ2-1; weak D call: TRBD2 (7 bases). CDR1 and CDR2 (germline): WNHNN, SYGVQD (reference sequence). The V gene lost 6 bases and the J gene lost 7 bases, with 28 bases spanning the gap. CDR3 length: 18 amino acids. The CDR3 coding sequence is TGCGCCAGCAGCAATCTAGGGCTAGCGGCCCGAGGGGGAAATGAGCAGTTCTTC. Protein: CASSNLGLAARGGNEQFF.

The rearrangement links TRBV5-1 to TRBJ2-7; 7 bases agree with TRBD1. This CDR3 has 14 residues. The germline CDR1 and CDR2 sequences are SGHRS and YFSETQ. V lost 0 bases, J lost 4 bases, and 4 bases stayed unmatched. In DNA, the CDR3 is TGCGCCAGCAGCTTGGGACAGGGTCTGTACGAGCAGTACTTC. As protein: CASSLGQGLYEQYF. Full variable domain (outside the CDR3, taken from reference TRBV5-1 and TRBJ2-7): KAGVTQTPRYLIKTRGQQVTLSCSPISGHRSVSWYQQTPGQGLQFLFEYFSETQRNKGNFPGRFSGRQFSNSRSEMNVSTLELGDSALYLCASSLGQGLYEQYFGPGTRLTVT.

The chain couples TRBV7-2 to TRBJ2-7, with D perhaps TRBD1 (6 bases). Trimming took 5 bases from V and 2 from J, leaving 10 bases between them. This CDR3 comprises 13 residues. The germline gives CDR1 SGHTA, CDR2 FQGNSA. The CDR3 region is CASSLQGPYEQYF. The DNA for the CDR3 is TGTGCCAGCAGCCTACAGGGTCCCTACGAGCAGTACTTC.

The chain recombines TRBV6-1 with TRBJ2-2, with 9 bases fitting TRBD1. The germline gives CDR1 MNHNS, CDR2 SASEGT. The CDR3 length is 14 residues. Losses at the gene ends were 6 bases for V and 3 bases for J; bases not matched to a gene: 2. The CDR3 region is CASRDRGDTGELFF. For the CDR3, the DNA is TGTGCCAGCAGAGACAGGGGGGACACCGGGGAGCTGTTTTTT.

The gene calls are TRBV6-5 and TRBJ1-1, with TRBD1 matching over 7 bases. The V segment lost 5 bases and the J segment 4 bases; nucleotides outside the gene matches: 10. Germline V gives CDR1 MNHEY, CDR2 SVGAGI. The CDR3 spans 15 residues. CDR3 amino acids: CASSAPGRGSTEAFF. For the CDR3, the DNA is TGTGCCAGCAGTGCCCCGGGCAGGGGGTCCACTGAAGCTTTCTTT.

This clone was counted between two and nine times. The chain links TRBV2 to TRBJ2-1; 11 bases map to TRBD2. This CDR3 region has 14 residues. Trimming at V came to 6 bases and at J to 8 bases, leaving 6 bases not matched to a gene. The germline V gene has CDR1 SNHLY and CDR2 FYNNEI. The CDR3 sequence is CASSFSGREDEQFF. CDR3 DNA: TGTGCCAGCAGCTTTAGCGGGAGGGAAGATGAGCAGTTCTTC.

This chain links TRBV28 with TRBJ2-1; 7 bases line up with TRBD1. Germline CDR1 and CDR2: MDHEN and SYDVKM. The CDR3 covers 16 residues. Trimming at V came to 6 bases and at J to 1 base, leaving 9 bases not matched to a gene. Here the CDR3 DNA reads TGTGCCAGCAGAGGAAAGGGGGCTTTGTCCTACAATGAGCAGTTCTTC. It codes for CASRGKGALSYNEQFF.

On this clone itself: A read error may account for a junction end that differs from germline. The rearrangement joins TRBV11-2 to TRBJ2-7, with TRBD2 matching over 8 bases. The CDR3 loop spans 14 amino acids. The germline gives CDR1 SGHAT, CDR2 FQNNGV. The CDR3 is CASSLAGTSREQYF. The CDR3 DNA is TGTGCCAGCAGTTTAGCCGGGACTAGTCGCGAGCAGTACTTC.

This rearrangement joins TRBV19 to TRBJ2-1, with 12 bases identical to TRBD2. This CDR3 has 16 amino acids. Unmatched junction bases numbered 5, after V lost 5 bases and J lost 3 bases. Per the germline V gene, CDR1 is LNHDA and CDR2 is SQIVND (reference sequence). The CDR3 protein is CASSSLTSGGYNEQFF. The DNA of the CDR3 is TGTGCCAGTAGTTCCCTGACTAGCGGGGGCTACAATGAGCAGTTCTTC.